This T cell receptor beta chain was found in a study of blood T cell repertoires in COVID-19. Study information: The United States, Italy and Spain supplied acute and convalescent COVID-19 samples. The analysed material was cDNA or gDNA that came from T cells, B-cell-depleted T cells, or PBMCs.

Regarding this clone: The sample holds other DNA sequences that translate to the same CDR3.

Trimming removed 3 bases from V and 3 bases from J, with 8 bases in between. Germline values: CDR1 LNHDA, CDR2 SQIVND (reference sequence). The CDR3 runs 14 residues. The repertoire was sequenced with immunoSEQ multiplex PCR; TCRdb's copy has only in-frame clones and lacks some. The sample consists of roughly 100,000 clones, roughly 79% of them appearing once. Sequencing was carried out using peripheral blood. The clonotype originates from a man older than 75 with acute or convalescent COVID-19. V is TRBV19 and J is TRBJ2-2; D gene ambiguous. The CDR3 is CASSMYSYTGELFF. The CDR3, as DNA: TGTGCCAGTAGTATGTACAGCTACACCGGGGAGCTGTTTTTT. Using reference TRBV19 and TRBJ2-2 for the parts outside the CDR3, the full variable domain is DGGITQSPKYLFRKEGQNVTLSCEQNLNHDAMYWYRQDPGQGLRLIYYSQIVNDFQKGDIAEGYSVSREKKESFPLTVTSAQKNPTAFYLCASSMYSYTGELFFGEGSRLTVL.